These 4 T cell receptor beta chains came from one sample sequenced in a study of T cell responses to AZD1222 COVID-19 vaccine. Clones were read by immunoSEQ multiplex PCR, and TCRdb kept only the in-frame ones, dropping some. The sample shows 130,000 to 150,000 clones, about 92% of them seen only once. Sequenced here: peripheral blood, sampled on day 0 of AZD1222 vaccination. These receptor sequences come from an adult in good health.

The chain carries TRBV4-1 and TRBJ1-4; 9 bases align to TRBD1. The CDR3 is made up of 15 amino acids. The V and J ends lost 0 bases and 10 bases, in that order; junction bases with no gene match: 6. Germline CDR1 and CDR2: MGHRA and YSYEKL. Written as DNA, the CDR3 is TGCGCCAGCAGCCAAGATCCCACGGGACAGGGAAAACTGTTTTTT. Translating it yields CASSQDPTGQGKLFF.

V and J are TRBV29-1 and TRBJ2-5; D possibly corresponds to TRBD1 (5 bases). The germline CDR1 and CDR2 sequences are SQVTM and ANQGSEA. The length of the CDR3 is 12 residues. V was shortened by 3 bases and J by 0 bases, with 5 bases between the two germline ends. Here the CDR3 reads CSVDRDQETQYF. CDR3 bases: TGCAGCGTTGACAGGGACCAAGAGACCCAGTACTTC.

This clone has only one observation. V usage is TRBV25-1 and J usage is TRBJ1-1; maybe TRBD1 (5 bases). Germline CDR1 and CDR2: MGHDK and SYGVNS. The CDR3 is 13 residues long. Trimming cost V 2 bases and J 4 bases, with 8 bases left between them. Written as DNA, the CDR3 is TGTGCCAGCAGTGAAATGGGGGGCACTGAAGCTTTCTTT. Its translation: CASSEMGGTEAFF.

The V call is TRBV9, the J call TRBJ2-3, with TRBD2 matching 9 bases. This CDR3 comprises 14 residues. Per germline, CDR1 SGDLS and CDR2 YYNGEE. V shed 3 bases, J shed 2 bases, and the junction held 1 base outside the gene matches. CDR3 region: CASSASGATDTQYF. CDR3 in DNA: TGTGCCAGCAGCGCTAGCGGGGCCACAGATACGCAGTATTTT.